This T cell receptor beta chain was identified during a study of blood T cell repertoires in COVID-19 (TCRdb year 2020). For the study in its entirety: Samples covering the acute and convalescent phases of COVID-19 were provided by collaborators in the United States, Italy and Spain. Samples were obtained from the ongoing ImmuneRACE study (first 160 participants) and from about 1,300 subjects provided by 6 global collaborators. A de-identified subject ID, COVID-19 status, age in years and sex were almost always included in the sample metadata. HLA class I and class II types, where available, came from metadata supplied by the sample provider rather than from assay-based typing. Deeply sampled blood TCRbeta repertoires from subjects exposed to, actively infected with, or recovered from COVID-19 were included in the dataset. The repertoires were released in a freely available public database intended as a resource for research on the immune response to SARS-CoV-2. The prospective study material was composed of cDNA or gDNA derived from T cells, B-cell-depleted T cells, or PBMCs.

Note on this clone: There is no known antigen for this receptor. Base qualities are missing; no much larger clone stands one base away.

TCRbeta CDR3 regions were amplified from genomic DNA using the immunoSEQ Assay, a bias-controlled multiplex PCR. The paper's processing steps were these. The number of nucleated cells in each sample was estimated by amplification of reference gene primers within the assay. Sequence reads were collapsed and filtered to measure the absolute abundance of every unique TCRbeta CDR3 rearrangement. For each sample, productive Simpson clonality was calculated as the square root of Simpson's diversity index over productive rearrangements. TCRdb retrieved this table from immuneACCESS and kept in-frame rearrangements only. Not all clones are present; in checked studies, unresolved V genes account for under half, and no reason is known for the remainder. The DNA gave D and trimming, while V, J and clone size come from that table. Counted in this sample were 62,000 or so clones; 89% of them appeared once. The top ten constitute about 8.9% of the sample.

Study-wide findings and limitations: How much clinical and demographic metadata was included differed by source and by participant, and the metadata was provided uncurated.

Each collaborating institution followed its own protocols to collect whole blood in K2EDTA tubes. For TCRbeta analysis, collaborators shipped samples in one of three forms: frozen whole blood, isolated PBMCs, or DNA extracted from either of those sample types. Clipping removes 4 bases from V and 9 bases from J, with 9 as the unmatched junction base count. Per the germline V gene, SGHVS is the CDR1 and FQNEAQ is the CDR2. Measured from the cysteine to the phenylalanine, the CDR3 is 15 residues long. Kept here is only the CDR3 DNA, which spans 45 bases and is read in frame from base 1. This receptor chain uses TRBV7-8 and TRBJ2-1, with 10 bases aligning to TRBD2. What was sequenced was peripheral blood. The sequence came from a man aged 45-60 years with active COVID-19. The CDR3 in this case is CASSWSGGGLGEQFF. At the DNA level, the sequence is TGTGCCAGCAGCTGGAGCGGGGGGGGTCTGGGTGAGCAGTTCTTC.